A single T cell receptor beta chain is shown here with its context. Its antigen is not identified. The data belong to a study of a mutant IDH1 vaccine in newly diagnosed glioma. In the study overall: In some groups vaccination began 4-6 weeks post-radiotherapy; others received it with temozolomide. Standard pretreatment was either radiotherapy, temozolomide, or, for most, radiochemotherapy with temozolomide. Study-level findings and limits: Pseudoprogression appears to have had no connection to changes in top peripheral T cell clonotypes.

Germline V gene sequence: CDR1 SNHLY, CDR2 FYNNEI. The CDR3 contains 13 residues. Trimming pared 4 bases from V and 4 bases from J, leaving 8 bases between. This table comes from immunoSEQ multiplex PCR, and its TCRdb copy is limited to in-frame clones, with some not included. The sample has 30,000 to 35,000 clones, about 56% seen once. Time point meaning: week 5, during vaccination. Topical imiquimod accompanied each vaccine dose, which consisted of 300 ug of mutant IDH1 20-mer peptide. Diagnosis in the donors showed new WHO grade 3 or 4 astrocytomas that were IDH1-mutant and ATRX-lost. This clonotype originated in a young woman with glioma. The sample consisted of PBMCs, taken from a glioma patient whose treatment included an IDH1 peptide vaccine. V and J are TRBV2 and TRBJ1-3; no clear D. Written as DNA, the CDR3 is TGTGCCAGCAGTGCGGCAGAAGGAAACACCATATATTTT. Translated: CASSAAEGNTIYF.